This T cell receptor beta chain was recovered during a study of OX40 agonist ivuxolimab in advanced cancers. A note on the overall study: The costimulatory receptor OX40 (CD134) was targeted by ivuxolimab, a fully human IgG2 agonistic monoclonal antibody. Intravenous ivuxolimab was administered to patients every 2 weeks at six dose levels: 0.01, 0.1, 0.3, 1.5, 3 and 10 mg/kg. Of the roughly 52 dose-escalation patients, hepatocellular carcinoma was present in around 19, melanoma in roughly 15, renal cell carcinoma in 9 and head and neck cancer in 9. In the dose-escalation cohort, 65% to 90% of patients were male, and the mean age was approximately 55 years, with a range of 23 to 79. Patients were allowed to have had prior anti-PD-1, anti-PD-L1 or anti-CTLA-4 therapy, and around 40% of the dose-escalation patients had previously received checkpoint inhibitors. Partial responses occurred in three dose-escalation patients: two with cutaneous melanoma and one with hepatocellular carcinoma. The purpose of peripheral TCRbeta sequencing was to test whether ivuxolimab changed TCR sequence diversity and led to clonal T-cell expansion. The paper covers the monotherapy dose-escalation part of the phase I ivuxolimab trial, which included N ≈ 50 patients. The paper's findings and limits, for the study overall: Antigen specificity was not determined for the clonally expanded peripheral T cells. In the 0.1-3.0 mg/kg groups, partial responders had among the lowest normalized peripheral clonal expansion, particularly in CD8+ T cells. Low levels of normalized T-cell clonal expansion were also seen in some nonresponding patients. At doses from 0.1 to 3.0 mg/kg, clonal expansion was seen in both CD4+ and CD8+ blood T cells between baseline and week 6. After ivuxolimab, expanded clones were on average more numerous among CD8+ T cells than among CD4+ T cells.

CDR1 and CDR2 are drawn from the germline V gene: SGDLS, YYNGEE. The CDR3 measures 14 amino acids from cysteine to phenylalanine. The retained sequence is limited to the CDR3, 42 bases, with the frame set at the first base. V loses 4 bases of germline sequence and J loses 1 base, and the interval between the two ends is 11 bases. For sequencing of the TCRbeta CDR3 region, genomic DNA was extracted from the sorted cells. The immunoSEQ Assay was used to sequence the TCRbeta CDR3 regions. TCRdb took over this immuneACCESS table, retaining in-frame rearrangements with V and J assigned. Such tables are incomplete; in checked studies, under half of the missing clones stem from an unresolved V gene, and the remainder is unexplained. A total of about 76,000 clones appear in this sample, 70% to 90% of them only once. The top ten clones comprise roughly 1.9% of the sample. The trial excluded patients who had a history of autoimmune disease or were on systemic immunosuppression. Peripheral blood for TCR sequencing was drawn from every dose cohort at baseline, at cycle 4 day 1 and at cycle 7 day 1. The samples were drawn from a first-in-human, open-label, multicenter phase I dose-escalation trial of ivuxolimab. Adults with locally advanced or metastatic head and neck squamous cell, hepatocellular, melanoma or renal cell carcinoma were enrolled in the trial. CD4+ and CD8+ T cells were sorted separately from peripheral blood before TCR sequencing.

As to this clone: This receptor's antigen is unknown. No much larger clone exists at a distance of one base, and base qualities are not known.

Rearrangement joined TRBV9 to TRBJ1-1; tentative D gene TRBD1, with 6 bases matching. The clonotype was recovered from an adult with an advanced solid tumor such as melanoma, head and neck, liver or kidney cancer. This specimen was CD4+ or CD8+ T cells sorted from blood, taken in a trial of the OX40 agonist ivuxolimab. The sequenced DNA: TGTGCCAGCAGCACATCGGGACAGAACACTGAAGCTTTCTTT. It translates to CASSTSGQNTEAFF.